This TCR beta chain came from a study of PD-L1 blockade in urothelial cancer. The overall study: Each blood sample yielded a median of about 140,000 T cells.

The CDR3 consists of 17 residues. Germline CDR1 and CDR2: SGHDN and FVKESK. Trimming at V came to 2 bases and at J to 7 bases, leaving 11 bases not matched to a gene. Profiling relied on immunoSEQ multiplex PCR, and the TCRdb table lists in-frame clones only, not all of them. This repertoire shows some 27,000 clones, 80% found once; its top ten account for 2% to 2.5%. This sequence joins TRBV14 and TRBJ2-1; TRBD2 matches at 10 bases. This receptor was identified in a man aged 50 to 60 with urothelial cancer. Specimen: PBMCs, collected around atezolizumab (anti-PD-L1) treatment. DNA for the CDR3: TGTGCCAGCAGCCAACCCACCGCTAGCGGGAGTGATAATGAGCAGTTCTTC. It translates to CASSQPTASGSDNEQFF. The full variable domain, with the rest looked up from reference TRBV14 and TRBJ2-1, is EAGVTQFPSHSVIEKGQTVTLRCDPISGHDNLYWYRRVMGKEIKFLLHFVKESKQDESGMPNNRFLAERTGGTYSTLKVQPAELEDSGVYFCASSQPTASGSDNEQFFGPGTRLTVL.